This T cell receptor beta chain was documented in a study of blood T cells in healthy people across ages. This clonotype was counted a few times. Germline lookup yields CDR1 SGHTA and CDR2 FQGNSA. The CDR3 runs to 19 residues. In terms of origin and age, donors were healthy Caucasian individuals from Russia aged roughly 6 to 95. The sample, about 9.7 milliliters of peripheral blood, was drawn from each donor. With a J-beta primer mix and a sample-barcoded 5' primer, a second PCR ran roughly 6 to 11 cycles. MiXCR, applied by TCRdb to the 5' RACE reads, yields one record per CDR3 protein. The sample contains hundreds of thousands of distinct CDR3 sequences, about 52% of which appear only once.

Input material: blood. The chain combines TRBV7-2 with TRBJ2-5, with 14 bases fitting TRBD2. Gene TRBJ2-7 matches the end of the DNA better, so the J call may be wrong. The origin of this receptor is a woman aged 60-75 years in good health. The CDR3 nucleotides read TGTGCCAGCAGCCCCCGAGGGACTAGCGGGAGAATATACGGGGACGAGCAGTACTTC. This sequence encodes CASSPRGTSGRIYGDEQYF.